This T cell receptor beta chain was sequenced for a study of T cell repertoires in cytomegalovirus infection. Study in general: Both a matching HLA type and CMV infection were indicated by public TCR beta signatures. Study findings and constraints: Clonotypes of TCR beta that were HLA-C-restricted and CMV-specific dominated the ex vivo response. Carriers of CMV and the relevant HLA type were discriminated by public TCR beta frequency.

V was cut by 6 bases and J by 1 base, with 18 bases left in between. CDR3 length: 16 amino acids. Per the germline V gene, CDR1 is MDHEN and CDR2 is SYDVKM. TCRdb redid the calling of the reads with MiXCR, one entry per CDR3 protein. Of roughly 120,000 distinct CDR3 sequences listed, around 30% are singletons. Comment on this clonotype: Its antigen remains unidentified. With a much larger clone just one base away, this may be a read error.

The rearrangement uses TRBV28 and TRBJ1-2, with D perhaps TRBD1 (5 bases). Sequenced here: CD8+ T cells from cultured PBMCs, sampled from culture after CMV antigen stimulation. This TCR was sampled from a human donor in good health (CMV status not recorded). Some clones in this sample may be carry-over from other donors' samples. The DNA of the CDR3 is TGTGCCAGCAGATCCTATACCCAGACAGTTAACTATGGCTACACCTTC. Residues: CASRSYTQTVNYGYTF.